This T cell receptor (beta chain) is from a study of blood T cell repertoires in COVID-19. For the study at large: The United States, Italy and Spain were the sources of the acute and convalescent COVID-19 samples. T cells, B-cell-depleted T cells, or PBMCs provided the cDNA or gDNA that served as material.

Profiled with immunoSEQ multiplex PCR; TCRdb holds only in-frame clones, not every one. The profile covers 200,000 or so clones, with approximately 79% appearing a single time and 17% taken by the ten largest. The receptor was derived from a man in his 60s with active or convalescent COVID-19. Sequenced material: peripheral blood.

The CDR3 DNA reads as TGTGCCTGGAGTATCGCTGGTCCGGGGGAGACCCAGTACTTC. Translating gives CAWSIAGPGETQYF. This rearrangement joins TRBV30 to TRBJ2-5, with D possibly being TRBD2 (5 bases). This CDR3 has 14 residues. In germline, CDR1 is GTSNPN, CDR2 SVGIG (reference sequence). V was cut by 2 bases and J by 5 bases, with 15 bases left in between.